Here is one T cell receptor (beta chain) with its context. The CDR3 totals 13 residues. Germline CDR1 DFQATT, CDR2 SNEGSKA (reference sequence). After removal of 3 bases from V and 8 bases from J, the junction contained 3 bases not matched to a gene. The source of the sample is a study of blood T cell repertoires in COVID-19. TCRdb keeps only in-frame clones here, not all; method: immunoSEQ multiplex PCR. This repertoire shows nearly 200,000 clones, roughly 79% found once; its top ten account for approximately 7.2%. The TCR was taken from a human donor with acute or convalescent COVID-19. The donor label of this sample is uncertain. Material: peripheral blood. The gene calls are TRBV20-1 and TRBJ2-1; 11 bases align to TRBD2. The CDR3 spells CSASTSGRYEQFF. In DNA, the CDR3 is TGCAGTGCTAGTACTAGCGGGAGATATGAGCAGTTCTTC.